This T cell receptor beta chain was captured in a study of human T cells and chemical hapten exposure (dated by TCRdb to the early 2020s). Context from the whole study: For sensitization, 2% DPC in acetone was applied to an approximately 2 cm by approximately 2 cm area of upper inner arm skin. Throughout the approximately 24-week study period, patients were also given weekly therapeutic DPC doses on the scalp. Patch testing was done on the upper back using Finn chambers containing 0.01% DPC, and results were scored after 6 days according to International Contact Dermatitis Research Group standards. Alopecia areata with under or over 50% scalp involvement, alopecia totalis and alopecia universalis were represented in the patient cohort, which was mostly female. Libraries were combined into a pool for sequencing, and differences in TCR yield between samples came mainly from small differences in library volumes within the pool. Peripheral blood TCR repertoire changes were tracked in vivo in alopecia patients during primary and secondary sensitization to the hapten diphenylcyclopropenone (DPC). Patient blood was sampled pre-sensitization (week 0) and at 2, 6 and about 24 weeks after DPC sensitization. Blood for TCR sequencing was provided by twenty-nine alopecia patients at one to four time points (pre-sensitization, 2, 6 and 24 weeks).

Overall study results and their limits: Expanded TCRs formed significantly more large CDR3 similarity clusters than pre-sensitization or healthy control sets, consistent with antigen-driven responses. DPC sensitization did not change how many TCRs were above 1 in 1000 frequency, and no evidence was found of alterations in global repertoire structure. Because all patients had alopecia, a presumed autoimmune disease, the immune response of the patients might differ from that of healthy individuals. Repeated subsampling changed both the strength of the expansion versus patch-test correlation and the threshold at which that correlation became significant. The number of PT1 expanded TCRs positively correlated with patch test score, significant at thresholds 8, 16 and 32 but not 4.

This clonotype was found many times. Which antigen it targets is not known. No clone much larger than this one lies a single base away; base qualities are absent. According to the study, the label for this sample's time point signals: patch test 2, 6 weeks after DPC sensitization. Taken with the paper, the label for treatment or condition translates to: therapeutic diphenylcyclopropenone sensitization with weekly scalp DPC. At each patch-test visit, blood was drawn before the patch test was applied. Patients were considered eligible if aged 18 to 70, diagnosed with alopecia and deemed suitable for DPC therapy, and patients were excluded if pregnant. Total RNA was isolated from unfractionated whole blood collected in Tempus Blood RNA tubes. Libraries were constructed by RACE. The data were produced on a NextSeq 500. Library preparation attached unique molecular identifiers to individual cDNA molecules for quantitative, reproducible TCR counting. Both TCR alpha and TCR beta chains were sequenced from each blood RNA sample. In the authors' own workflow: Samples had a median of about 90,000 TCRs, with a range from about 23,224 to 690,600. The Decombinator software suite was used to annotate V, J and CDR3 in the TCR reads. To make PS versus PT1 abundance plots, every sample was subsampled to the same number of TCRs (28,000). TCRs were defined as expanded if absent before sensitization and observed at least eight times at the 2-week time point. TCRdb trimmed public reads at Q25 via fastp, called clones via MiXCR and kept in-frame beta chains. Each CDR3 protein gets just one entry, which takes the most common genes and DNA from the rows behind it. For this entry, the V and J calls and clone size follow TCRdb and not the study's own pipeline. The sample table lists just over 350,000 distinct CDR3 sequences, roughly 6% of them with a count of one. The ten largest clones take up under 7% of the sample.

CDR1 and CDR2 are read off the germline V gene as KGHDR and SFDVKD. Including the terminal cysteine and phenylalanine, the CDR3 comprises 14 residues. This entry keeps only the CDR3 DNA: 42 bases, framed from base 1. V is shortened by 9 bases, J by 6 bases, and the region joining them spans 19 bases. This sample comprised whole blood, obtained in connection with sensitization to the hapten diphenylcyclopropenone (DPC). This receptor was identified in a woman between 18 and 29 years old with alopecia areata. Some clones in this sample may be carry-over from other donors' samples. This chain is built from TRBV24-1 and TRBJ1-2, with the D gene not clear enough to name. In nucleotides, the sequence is TGTGCCACCGACCCAACGGGTAAGGTTGATGGCTACACCTTC. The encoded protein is CATDPTGKVDGYTF.